The clone carrying this T cell receptor (beta chain) was counted a single time. This sample is part of a study of blood T cell repertoires in COVID-19. The overall study: Collection of acute and convalescent COVID-19 samples took place in the United States, Italy and Spain. Nucleic acid was either cDNA or gDNA, and it came from T cells, B-cell-depleted T cells, or PBMCs.

CDR1 and CDR2 (germline): SEHNR, FQNEAQ (reference sequence). The CDR3 contains 11 residues. Between the trimmed V and J ends, which lost 7 bases and 5 bases, there was a span of 6 bases. Cohorts were based on clinical histories the participants reported. Donors of Cohort 3 who recovered were those that had two negative PCRs, clearance, or symptom resolution. Assay: immunoSEQ multiplex PCR; the TCRdb copy retains only in-frame clones and omits some. The sample lists roughly 230,000 clones, 80% to 85% occurring once. This receptor was obtained from a man over 45 who had recovered from COVID-19. J is TRBJ2-1 and V is TRBV7-9; D is uncertain. The sample taken for sequencing was PBMCs or T cells enriched from blood (not recorded which). The CDR3 here is CASKENNEQFF. The DNA of the CDR3 is TGTGCCAGCAAGGAGAACAATGAGCAGTTCTTC.